This TCR beta chain was sequenced in a study of lymphopenia after photon versus proton radiotherapy. TCRdb keeps only in-frame clones here, not all; method: immunoSEQ multiplex PCR. The table lists tens of thousands of clones, roughly 84% of them singletons. Overall study results and limits: After lymphocyte nadir, photon-treated repertoires showed oligoclonal expansion, especially CD8+ Temra.

This clone has a handful of counts. The antigen is undetermined. The sequence came from a woman aged 65 to 85 with pancreatic cancer. Some clones in this sample may be carry-over from other donors' samples. Sample: peripheral blood, taken from a patient treated with proton-based radiotherapy.

CDR3: CASSLTPDRDYGYTF. In DNA form, the CDR3 reads TGTGCCAGCAGTTTAACACCGGACAGAGACTATGGCTACACCTTC. This sequence joins TRBV27 and TRBJ1-2; a possible D gene is TRBD1 (6 bases). There are 15 residues in the CDR3. Germline V CDR1 and CDR2: MNHEY, SMNVEV (reference sequence). Between the trimmed V and J ends, which lost 2 bases and 3 bases, there was a span of 13 bases.